Shown below are 27 T cell receptor beta chains from a single sample sequenced in a study of post-analysis software for immune sequencing data. Notes on the study in general: Five TRBV segments, including TRBV5-6, TRBV5-1 and TRBV20-1, were more frequent in patients than controls.

The TCR beta cDNA libraries contained unique molecular identifiers. TCRdb fed the PCR reads into MiXCR, producing one record per CDR3 protein. Counted here are roughly 400,000 distinct CDR3 sequences, 35% to 45% occurring once; the ten biggest clones make up under 9%. No antigen is known for these receptors. The sequenced sample consisted of blood. These receptors were taken from a girl between 2 and 10 years old with multiple sclerosis.

This clonotype appeared a few times. The genes are TRBV29-1 and TRBJ2-1; no definite D call. This CDR3 spans 13 amino acids. The germline CDR1 and CDR2 sequences are SQVTM and ANQGSEA. V lost 6 bases and J lost 0, with 9 bases in between. The CDR3 loop is CSVRASSYNEQFF. The DNA for the CDR3 is TGCAGCGTACGGGCTAGCTCCTACAATGAGCAGTTCTTC.

The chain carries TRBV9 and TRBJ2-1, with TRBD1 matching over 10 bases. The V gene end was trimmed by 0 bases and the J gene end by 8 bases; junction bases not matched to a gene: 17. The length of the CDR3 is 19 residues. The germline gives CDR1 SGDLS, CDR2 YYNGEE. This CDR3 reads CASSVGTGGYLEASDEQFF. DNA for the CDR3: TGTGCCAGCAGCGTAGGGACAGGGGGATACCTAGAGGCCAGCGATGAGCAGTTCTTC.

This rearrangement joins TRBV7-3 to TRBJ2-1; D tentatively fits TRBD1 or TRBD2 (5 bases each). The ends were cut back, 6 bases at V and 8 bases at J, with 11 bases in the middle. This CDR3 has 12 residues. CDR1 SGHTA and CDR2 FQGTGA come from the germline V gene. For the CDR3, the DNA is TGTGCCAGCAGGTGGGGGAACGATGAGCAGTTCTTC. This encodes CASRWGNDEQFF.

J is TRBJ2-7 and V is TRBV18, with D unclear. CDR3 length equals 15 residues. Germline CDR1 and CDR2: KGHSH and LQKENI. V was clipped by 4 bases and J by 0 bases, with 13 bases between them. The CDR3 here is CASSREKIPSYEQYF. The CDR3 region has the DNA TGTGCCAGCTCACGAGAGAAGATCCCCTCCTACGAGCAGTACTTC.

This clonotype was seen more than once but under ten times. One end of the junction is discordant with germline, which a read error may explain. This chain connects TRBV6-2 or TRBV6-3 to TRBJ1-2, with 10 bases lining up with TRBD1. This CDR3 comprises 14 residues. Germline CDR1 MNHEY, CDR2 SVGEGT. CDR3 amino acids: CASRLTGGNYGNTF. The CDR3 DNA is TGTGCCAGCAGATTGACAGGGGGCAACTATGGCAACACCTTC.

The chain is built from TRBV7-9 and TRBJ2-1; no clear D. Germline V gene lookup returns CDR1 SEHNR and CDR2 FQNEAQ (reference sequence). The CDR3 length is 13 residues. Trimming cost V 5 bases and J 8 bases, with 13 bases left between them. The CDR3 sequence: CASSLTRSHEQFF. The CDR3 coding sequence is TGTGCCAGCAGCCTAACCCGAAGCCATGAGCAGTTCTTC. Combining the CDR3 with reference TRBV7-9 and TRBJ2-1 gives the whole variable domain DTGVSQNPRHKITKRGQNVTFRCDPISEHNRLYWYRQTLGQGPEFLTYFQNEAQLEKSRLLSDRFSAERPKGSFSTLEIQRTEQGDSAMYLCASSLTRSHEQFFGPGTRLTVL.

V usage is TRBV19 and J usage is TRBJ2-2, with 9 bases matching TRBD2. Germline trimming cut 3 bases from V and 3 bases from J; bases unmatched to any gene: 14. Germline CDR1 and CDR2: LNHDA and SQIVND (reference sequence). The CDR3 sequence is 19 residues long. The CDR3 bases are TGTGCCAGTAGTATCCTGACAGGGCTATGGACTAGCGACACCGGGGAGCTGTTTTTT. Translation: CASSILTGLWTSDTGELFF.

The rearrangement joins TRBV11-3 to TRBJ2-5; maybe TRBD1 (5 bases). Trimming left V 4 bases short and J 3 bases short, with 15 bases between. Germline assignment: CDR1 SGHNT and CDR2 YENEEA. There are 15 residues in the CDR3. The CDR3 DNA sequence: TGTGCCAGCAGCTCCGTGCATGGGGCAAAAGAGACCCAGTACTTC. As protein: CASSSVHGAKETQYF.

This clonotype was counted between two and nine times. CDR3 loop: CASSLQEMTDTQYF. In DNA, the CDR3 is TGTGCCAGCAGCTTACAGGAGATGACAGATACGCAGTATTTT. This rearrangement joins TRBV7-6 to TRBJ2-3, with D unresolved. V was pared by 2 bases and J by 3 bases, with 9 bases between. The CDR3 runs to 14 residues. Looked up from germline, CDR1 is SGHVS and CDR2 is FNYEAQ.

This clonotype was counted only a few times. The chain joins TRBV20-1 to TRBJ2-1, with D possibly TRBD2 on 6 matching bases. The CDR3 totals 16 residues. Germline V lookup: CDR1 DFQATT, CDR2 SNEGSKA (reference sequence). Trimming stripped 8 bases from V and 4 bases from J, with 24 bases between. This chain's CDR3 is CSSPGLRGARYNEQFF. Written as DNA, the CDR3 is TGCAGTTCCCCAGGGTTGCGGGGAGCTCGATACAATGAGCAGTTCTTC.

The sample holds a few counts of this clonotype. The rearrangement links TRBV28 to TRBJ2-1; 11 nucleotides agree with TRBD1. The ends lost 8 bases at V and 8 bases at J; junction bases unmatched: 11. Germline assignment: CDR1 MDHEN and CDR2 SYDVKM. The CDR3 is 15 residues long. The CDR3 DNA sequence: TGTGCCAGCGGAATTGGACAGGGGGCAAAAGATGAGCAGTTCTTC. This gives the protein CASGIGQGAKDEQFF.

In this sample, this clonotype turned up a few times. The chain joins TRBV5-1 to TRBJ2-1; 8 bases match TRBD1. CDR3 length: 15 residues. J gave up 4 bases and V 4 bases, and 7 bases lay outside the gene matches. Germline V gene sequence: CDR1 SGHRS, CDR2 YFSETQ. The DNA for the CDR3 is TGCGCCAGCAGCATCCGGGACAGGAGTTACAATGAGCAGTTCTTC. Encoded protein: CASSIRDRSYNEQFF.

In regard to this clonotype: This may be a read error, as it is one base from a much larger clone. The genes are TRBV29-1 and TRBJ2-7; D might be TRBD1 (6 bases). Germline-derived CDR1 and CDR2 are SQVTM and ANQGSEA. V was pared by 5 bases and J by 10 bases, with 21 bases between. The CDR3 is 13 residues long. The CDR3 spells CSVSRQGIDTQYF. CDR3 sequence (DNA): TGCAGCGTTAGTAGGCAGGGGATAGACACCCAGTACTTC.

In this sample, this clonotype turned up a few times. This sequence joins TRBV12-3 or TRBV12-4 and TRBJ2-1, with D possibly TRBD1 on 6 matching bases. Trimming cost V 3 bases and J 8 bases, with 17 bases left between them. This CDR3 region has 15 residues. This chain's CDR3 is CASSFVRGIVDEQFF. CDR3 bases: TGTGCCAGCAGTTTTGTCAGGGGCATTGTCGATGAGCAGTTCTTC.

This clonotype occurred a few times. The J gene is TRBJ1-2, the V gene TRBV27; 7 bases agree with TRBD1. The CDR3 covers 17 residues. CDR1 and CDR2 from the germline V gene are MNHEY and SMNVEV (reference sequence). V trimming: 5 bases; J trimming: 0 bases; junction bases outside the gene matches: 12. CDR3 sequence reads: CASSVRRDSGTNYGYTF. The CDR3 nucleotides read TGTGCCAGCAGTGTACGCCGGGACAGCGGGACTAACTATGGCTACACCTTC.

V and J are TRBV7-9 and TRBJ1-2; D remains ambiguous. Germline lookup yields CDR1 SEHNR and CDR2 FQNEAQ (reference sequence). This CDR3 is built from 13 residues. The ends were cut back, 2 bases at V and 8 bases at J, with 12 bases in the middle. The CDR3 region has the DNA TGTGCCAGCAGCTTACCGGCTGCGCGGGGCTACACCTTC. It yields the protein CASSLPAARGYTF.

The chain has TRBV9 and TRBJ2-7; weak D call: TRBD1 (6 bases). V lost 4 bases to trimming and J lost 5 bases, with 19 bases between them. The germline CDR1 and CDR2 sequences are SGDLS and YYNGEE. The length of the CDR3 is 15 residues. CDR3 sequence reads: CASSTTGRGRDEQYF. The CDR3 bases are TGTGCCAGCAGCACAACGGGTAGGGGGAGAGACGAGCAGTACTTC.

Only one count was recorded for this clonotype. The genes are TRBV5-1 and TRBJ2-1; D gene unclear. There are 13 residues in the CDR3. V was clipped by 5 bases and J by 0 bases, with 6 bases between them. Germline V lookup: CDR1 SGHRS, CDR2 YFSETQ. For the CDR3, the DNA is TGCGCCAGCAGGGGCGTCTCCTACAATGAGCAGTTCTTC. Translation gives CASRGVSYNEQFF.

The chain employs TRBV4-1 and TRBJ2-7; 9 nucleotides line up with TRBD2. V trimming: 1 base; J trimming: 7 bases; junction bases outside the gene matches: 8. Germline V gene data show CDR1 as MGHRA and CDR2 as YSYEKL. CDR3 length: 15 residues. CDR3 DNA: TGCGCCAGCAGCCAAGGTAGCGGGAGATTCAATGAGCAGTACTTC. Translation: CASSQGSGRFNEQYF.

The genes are TRBV5-1 and TRBJ1-1; D might be TRBD1 (6 bases). The CDR3 has 14 amino acids. Germline lookup yields CDR1 SGHRS and CDR2 YFSETQ. V dropped 0 bases and J dropped 4 bases, with 10 bases sitting between them. Here the CDR3 DNA reads TGCGCCAGCAGCTTGGCAGGGGTGGGCACTGAAGCTTTCTTT. This translates into CASSLAGVGTEAFF.

The rearrangement joins TRBV9 to TRBJ2-3; no reliable D call. The CDR3 covers 16 residues. Germline loops: CDR1 SGDLS, CDR2 YYNGEE. With 3 bases removed from V and 2 bases from J, the gap between germline ends came to 16 bases. This CDR3 is CASSAGVGRLTDTQYF. In DNA form, the CDR3 reads TGTGCCAGCAGCGCCGGAGTCGGCCGTCTCACAGATACGCAGTATTTT. The complete variable domain, with remaining parts taken from reference TRBV9 and TRBJ2-3, reads DSGVTQTPKHLITATGQRVTLRCSPRSGDLSVYWYQQSLDQGLQFLIQYYNGEERAKGNILERFSAQQFPDLHSELNLSSLELGDSALYFCASSAGVGRLTDTQYFGPGTRLTVL.

This clonotype turned up a few times. J is TRBJ2-1 and V is TRBV7-3, with 9 nucleotides matching TRBD2. V lost 1 base, J lost 3 bases, and 4 bases stayed unmatched. The length of the CDR3 is 16 residues. CDR1 is SGHTA and CDR2 is FQGTGA in the germline V gene. The CDR3: CASSLIVTSGYNEQFF. CDR3 sequence (DNA): TGTGCCAGCAGCTTAATTGTGACTAGCGGCTACAATGAGCAGTTCTTC.

The chain joins TRBV28 to TRBJ2-7; 8 nucleotides match TRBD1. This CDR3 is built from 15 residues. V gave up 9 bases and J gave up 4 bases; unmatched junction bases: 14. From germline, CDR1 is MDHEN and CDR2 SYDVKM. CDR3 DNA: TGTGCCAGTGACGAGCGGACAGGGTCAGGGTACGAGCAGTACTTC. Protein sequence: CASDERTGSGYEQYF.

With regard to this clonotype: At one boundary the junction diverges from the germline segment, which might be a read error. V gene TRBV11-2 combines with J gene TRBJ2-7; the D gene is possibly TRBD1 (6 bases). The germline gives CDR1 SGHAT, CDR2 FQNNGV. This CDR3 region has 12 residues. Here the CDR3 DNA reads TGTGCCGGCAGTTCACAGGGATACGAGCAGTACTTC. The encoded protein is CAGSSQGYEQYF.

Only a few counts were recorded for this clonotype. This chain uses TRBV5-5 with TRBJ2-5; 10 bases line up with TRBD2. The ends lost 2 bases at V and 4 bases at J; junction bases unmatched: 2. Germline CDR1 reads SGHKS; CDR2 reads YYEKEE (reference sequence). The CDR3 totals 14 residues. CDR3 sequence (DNA): TGTGCCAGCAGCTTAGGGACTAGCGTAGAGACCCAGTACTTC. It specifies CASSLGTSVETQYF.

The chain couples TRBV7-2 to TRBJ2-1, with D uncertain. CDR1 SGHTA and CDR2 FQGNSA come from the germline V gene. CDR3 length: 11 residues. Trimming stripped 4 bases from V and 11 bases from J, with 9 bases between. Here the CDR3 DNA reads TGTGCCAGCAGCTCAAGGAACAAGCAGTTCTTC. It specifies CASSSRNKQFF.

The gene calls are TRBV5-1 and TRBJ2-3; the D gene is possibly TRBD2 (5 bases). Germline CDR1 is SGHRS and CDR2 is YFSETQ. This CDR3 is built from 17 residues. Between the trimmed V and J ends, which lost 0 bases and 2 bases, there was a span of 16 bases. CDR3 residues: CASSLGGLDELTDTQYF. In nucleotides, the CDR3 is TGCGCCAGCAGCTTGGGCGGACTTGACGAACTCACAGATACGCAGTATTTT.